This TCR beta chain was captured in a study of cytotoxic CD8 clonotypes in ibrutinib-treated CLL. Study-wide results and limits: At ibrutinib response, clonality increased, and at progression it declined back toward baseline. Clonotypes that were public were uncommon, and they contracted or stayed stable on treatment.

To note about this clone: The antigen is not known.

TCRdb's copy holds only in-frame clones and misses some; the assay was immunoSEQ multiplex PCR. The data hold tens of thousands of clones, with under 80% observed a single time. J gave up 1 base and V 3 bases, and 5 bases lay outside the gene matches. This CDR3 has 15 amino acids. In germline, CDR1 is MDHEN, CDR2 SYDVKM. The genes are TRBV28 and TRBJ1-1; 7 bases align to TRBD1. The sequence was collected from a human donor with chronic lymphocytic leukemia. The input for sequencing was PBMCs, taken after 24 months of ibrutinib treatment. This chain's CDR3 is CASSFRTGANTEAFF. In nucleotides, the CDR3 is TGTGCCAGCAGTTTTCGTACAGGGGCGAACACTGAAGCTTTCTTT.